These 9 T cell receptor beta chains were all obtained from the same sample, sequenced in a study of identical twins. TCRdb itself ran the 5' RACE reads through MiXCR, one entry per CDR3 protein. The sample carries over 600,000 distinct CDR3 sequences, around 20% recorded once. The sample also formed part of further work on T cells expressing NK-cell markers.

The sequencing sample was made of PBMCs. The receptors derive from a woman aged 18 to 35 in good health.

This clonotype has a count of ten or more. The gene calls are TRBV12-3 or TRBV12-4 and TRBJ1-2, with 7 bases aligning to TRBD1. Trimming at V came to 9 bases and at J to 6 bases, leaving 13 bases not matched to a gene. The CDR3 runs 14 residues. CDR3 protein: CASNTGGQIHGYTF. The CDR3 coding sequence is TGTGCCAGTAACACTGGGGGACAGATCCATGGCTACACCTTC.

This clonotype was counted only a few times. The chain joins TRBV28 to TRBJ2-7, with TRBD2 matching 8 bases. The germline CDR1 and CDR2 sequences are MDHEN and SYDVKM. This CDR3 contains 11 residues. V gave up 4 bases and J gave up 9 bases; unmatched junction bases: 2. DNA of the CDR3: TGTGCCAGCAGTTCCCGGGGGGGGCAGTACTTC. It encodes CASSSRGGQYF. The full variable domain, its missing parts supplied by reference TRBV28 and TRBJ2-7, is DVKVTQSSRYLVKRTGEKVFLECVQDMDHENMFWYRQDPGLGLRLIYFSYDVKMKEKGDIPEGYSVSREKKERFSLILESASTNQTSMYLCASSSRGGQYFGPGTRLTVT.

With respect to this clonotype: The junction departs from the called germline gene at one end, perhaps through a read error. The chain carries TRBV20-1 and TRBJ2-1, with D possibly being TRBD2 (7 bases). Germline loops: CDR1 DFQATT, CDR2 SNEGSKA (reference sequence). The CDR3 is 14 residues long. The CDR3 region is CSVGGGRGYKEQFF. The CDR3 nucleotides read TGCAGTGTAGGGGGAGGGCGGGGGTACAAAGAGCAGTTCTTC.

This clonotype was recorded a few times. V and J are TRBV20-1 and TRBJ2-3, with 8 positions matching TRBD2. This CDR3 spans 17 amino acids. Germline V gene data show CDR1 as DFQATT and CDR2 as SNEGSKA (reference sequence). With V trimmed by 5 bases and J by 2 bases, 15 bases remained unmatched. The CDR3 region is CSAARGEERGTTDTQYF. The CDR3 region has the DNA TGCAGTGCTGCTAGGGGAGAAGAGCGGGGGACCACAGATACGCAGTATTTT.

This rearrangement joins TRBV29-1 to TRBJ2-3; TRBD2 aligns across 10 bases. The CDR3 is made up of 13 amino acids. The germline CDR1 and CDR2 sequences are SQVTM and ANQGSEA. In DNA form, the CDR3 reads TGCAGTGCTACTAGCGGGGCCCCAAATACGCAGTATTTT. It codes for CSATSGAPNTQYF.

This clonotype has just a few counts. The chain has TRBV20-1 and TRBJ1-1; no clear D. V shed 0 bases and J shed 10 bases, with 9 bases lying between them. Germline V lookup: CDR1 DFQATT, CDR2 SNEGSKA (reference sequence). The CDR3 runs to 11 residues. This CDR3 is CSARDLLIAFF. In nucleotides, the CDR3 is TGCAGTGCTAGAGATCTCCTAATAGCTTTCTTT.

The chain has TRBV15 and TRBJ2-3, with a possible D match to TRBD2 (5 bases). V was trimmed by 5 bases and J by 1 base, leaving 10 bases between them. The CDR3 covers 14 residues. CDR1 is LNHNV and CDR2 is YYDKDF in the germline V gene (reference sequence). The CDR3 DNA follows: TGTGCCACCAGCCATACCGGGGGCACAGATACGCAGTATTTT. Translated, it gives CATSHTGGTDTQYF.

This clonotype was seen a handful of times. The chain employs TRBV12-3 or TRBV12-4 and TRBJ1-5; 8 nucleotides align to TRBD1. V was pared by 6 bases and J by 9 bases, with 10 bases of the junction left unmatched. CDR3 length: 14 residues. The DNA for the CDR3 is TGTGCCAGCAGCCCAGACAGGGGCGTAGGGCCCCAGCATTTT. Its protein product is CASSPDRGVGPQHF.

The chain links TRBV5-1 to TRBJ2-4; unclear D gene. Trimming shortened V by 0 bases and J by 9 bases, and 4 bases separated the two germline ends. Germline V CDR1 and CDR2: SGHRS, YFSETQ. This CDR3 contains 11 residues. The CDR3 region is CASSLEGIQYF. The CDR3 coding sequence is TGCGCCAGCAGCTTGGAGGGCATTCAGTACTTC.